The 14 T cell receptor beta chains below all came from one sample that was sequenced in a study of blood T cell repertoires in COVID-19. The data were produced by immunoSEQ multiplex PCR, yet TCRdb's version contains in-frame clones alone and is incomplete. The table lists about 220,000 clones, roughly four fifths of them singletons. The specimen was peripheral blood. All receptors derive from a woman in her twenties or thirties who had recovered from COVID-19.

J is TRBJ2-5 and V is TRBV7-2, with 7 bases identical to TRBD1. V shed 6 bases and J 5 bases; nucleotides not matched to a gene: 12. The CDR3 sequence is 15 residues long. Per the germline V gene, CDR1 is SGHTA and CDR2 is FQGNSA. The CDR3 DNA sequence: TGTGCCAGCAGTCTTCAAAGACAGGGACAGGAGACCCAGTACTTC. Translated, it gives CASSLQRQGQETQYF.

The sample holds one count of this clone. The chain joins TRBV19 to TRBJ1-6; the match to TRBD1 covers 8 bases. The CDR3 is 16 amino acids. The V gene end was trimmed by 8 bases and the J gene end by 8 bases; junction bases not matched to a gene: 14. Germline loops: CDR1 LNHDA, CDR2 SQIVND (reference sequence). The CDR3 DNA sequence: TGTGCCAGTGGGCAGGCAGGGGGCGAATCCTATTCACCCCTCCACTTT. Residues: CASGQAGGESYSPLHF.

In this sample, this clone turned up once. The chain carries TRBV7-9 and TRBJ1-1; D remains unclear. The CDR3 spans 12 residues. Germline assignment: CDR1 SEHNR and CDR2 FQNEAQ (reference sequence). V gave up 5 bases and J gave up 3 bases, with 7 bases separating them. The CDR3 coding sequence is TGTGCCAGCAGCCCGGTTGACACTGAAGCTTTCTTT. It translates to CASSPVDTEAFF.

The V and J genes are TRBV7-9 and TRBJ2-3; 13 bases match TRBD2. Per the germline V gene, CDR1 is SEHNR and CDR2 is FQNEAQ (reference sequence). CDR3 size: 18 residues. J was trimmed by 0 bases and V by 0 bases; bases with no gene match: 3. The CDR3, as DNA: TGTGCCAGCAGCTTAGCGGGGACTAGCGGGACTAGCACAGATACGCAGTATTTT. It encodes CASSLAGTSGTSTDTQYF.

J is TRBJ2-1 and V is TRBV6-1, with D possibly TRBD2 on 5 matching bases. This CDR3 comprises 18 residues. CDR1 is MNHNS, CDR2 SASEGT, per germline. V was trimmed by 2 bases and J by 0 bases, leaving 17 bases between them. The CDR3 here is CASSEYRAGPSSYNEQFF. The CDR3 DNA follows: TGTGCCAGCAGTGAATATCGGGCGGGTCCCAGCTCCTACAATGAGCAGTTCTTC.

This clone occurred a few times. The CDR3 reads CASGTGGNEQFF. The CDR3 coding sequence is TGTGCCAGCGGTACAGGTGGAAATGAGCAGTTCTTC. The chain is built from TRBV7-3 and TRBJ2-1; D possibly corresponds to TRBD1 (5 bases). The CDR3 spans 12 residues. The V end lost 8 bases, the J end lost 7 bases, and 12 bases lay between the germline ends. Germline-derived CDR1 and CDR2 are SGHTA and FQGTGA.

The CDR3 nucleotides are TGTGCCAGCAGCTTACGTTCCAGGGGAGCCGATGAGCAGTTCTTC. It translates to CASSLRSRGADEQFF. The chain carries TRBV11-2 and TRBJ2-1, with a tentative D call TRBD1 (6 bases). V was cut by 2 bases and J by 8 bases, with 16 bases left in between. The CDR3 covers 15 residues. CDR1 is SGHAT and CDR2 is FQNNGV in the germline V gene. Variable domain in full (rest from reference TRBV11-2 and TRBJ2-1): EAGVAQSPRYKIIEKRQSVAFWCNPISGHATLYWYQQILGQGPKLLIQFQNNGVVDDSQLPKDRFSAERLKGVDSTLKIQPAKLEDSAVYLCASSLRSRGADEQFFGPGTRLTVL.

This clone was picked up one time. The gene calls are TRBV27 and TRBJ2-1, with a tentative D call TRBD2 (5 bases). This CDR3 region has 15 residues. V was pared by 4 bases and J by 0 bases, with 10 bases between. The germline V gene encodes CDR1 MNHEY and CDR2 SMNVEV (reference sequence). CDR3 region: CASSSSGSSYNEQFF. For the CDR3, the DNA is TGTGCCAGCAGTTCAAGCGGCAGCTCCTACAATGAGCAGTTCTTC.

This clone was recorded once. This chain connects TRBV28 to TRBJ2-5; 8 bases fit TRBD1. Germline lookup yields CDR1 MDHEN and CDR2 SYDVKM. This CDR3 is 15 amino acids long. Losses at the gene ends were 6 bases for V and 1 base for J; bases not matched to a gene: 7. CDR3 in amino acids: CASRSVQGAQETQYF. The CDR3 coding sequence is TGTGCCAGCAGGTCCGTGCAGGGGGCCCAAGAGACCCAGTACTTC. Full variable domain (remainder filled in from reference TRBV28 and TRBJ2-5): DVKVTQSSRYLVKRTGEKVFLECVQDMDHENMFWYRQDPGLGLRLIYFSYDVKMKEKGDIPEGYSVSREKKERFSLILESASTNQTSMYLCASRSVQGAQETQYFGPGTRLLVL.

The genes are TRBV7-2 and TRBJ2-7; 8 bases map to TRBD2. Per germline, CDR1 SGHTA and CDR2 FQGNSA. Trimming at V came to 1 base and at J to 2 bases, leaving 4 bases not matched to a gene. This CDR3 is 15 amino acids long. The DNA of the CDR3 is TGTGCCAGCAGCTTAGACTCTAGCGGGCCCTACGAGCAGTACTTC. Residues: CASSLDSSGPYEQYF.

The CDR3 here is CASSQEGGTSGNNEQFF. For the CDR3, the DNA is TGCGCCAGCAGCCAAGAGGGAGGGACTAGCGGGAACAATGAGCAGTTCTTC. This chain joins TRBV4-1 and TRBJ2-1; 13 nucleotides align to TRBD2. Germline assignment: CDR1 MGHRA and CDR2 YSYEKL. This CDR3 region has 17 residues. V gave up 0 bases and J gave up 5 bases; unmatched junction bases: 4.

CDR3 DNA: TGTGCCATCGGCCGGACTAGCGGGACGATTTCCTACGAGCAGTACTTC. Protein: CAIGRTSGTISYEQYF. The chain employs TRBV10-3 and TRBJ2-7, with 12 bases that match TRBD2. Germline loops: CDR1 ENHRY, CDR2 SYGVKD. The ends lost 8 bases at V and 1 base at J; junction bases unmatched: 9. This CDR3 spans 16 amino acids.

This rearrangement joins TRBV27 to TRBJ2-1, with D hard to call. V was cut by 1 base and J by 4 bases, with 11 bases left in between. This CDR3 region has 15 residues. CDR1 MNHEY and CDR2 SMNVEV come from the germline V gene (reference sequence). CDR3 in amino acids: CASSLLQLAYNEQFF. For the CDR3, the DNA is TGTGCCAGCAGTTTATTACAGTTGGCATACAATGAGCAGTTCTTC.

The gene calls are TRBV20-1 and TRBJ1-2, with D unresolved. Germline CDR1 DFQATT, CDR2 SNEGSKA (reference sequence). This CDR3 comprises 11 residues. V was pared by 7 bases and J by 2 bases, with 8 bases between. CDR3 DNA: TGCAGTGAAGCGGCGAACTATGGCTACACCTTC. Translating gives CSEAANYGYTF.